The 20 T cell receptor beta chains reported below all come from one sample, sequenced in a study of beta chain features in type 1 diabetes. Reverse transcribing all isolated RNA meant expressed TCRB transcripts were sequenced. Measured with immunoSEQ multiplex PCR; TCRdb has only the in-frame clones, and not every one. Of 150,000 to 190,000 clones listed, 11% are singletons. Sequences were obtained from central memory CD4+ T cells from blood. The receptor set was obtained from a man aged 18 to 29 in good health.

A few counts support this clone. The chain recombines TRBV7-9 with TRBJ1-6; TRBD1 matches at 7 bases. Germline CDR1 and CDR2: SEHNR and FQNEAQ (reference sequence). V was clipped by 4 bases and J by 7 bases; unmatched bases: 4. This CDR3 has 14 residues. The DNA of the CDR3 is TGTGCCAGCAGCTACCGGGACAGCAATTCACCCCTCCACTTT. Translating gives CASSYRDSNSPLHF.

This clone was counted only a few times. The rearrangement links TRBV5-4 to TRBJ2-1; the D gene is possibly TRBD2 (6 bases). CDR3 length: 15 amino acids. Looked up from germline, CDR1 is SGHNT and CDR2 is YYREEE (reference sequence). Trimming stripped 1 base from V and 2 bases from J, with 10 bases between. CDR3: CASSLTSSPYNEQFF. The CDR3 nucleotides read TGTGCCAGCAGCTTGACTAGCTCCCCCTACAATGAGCAGTTCTTC.

The V and J genes are TRBV9 and TRBJ2-2; TRBD2 agrees at 11 bases. J gave up 7 bases and V 3 bases, and 5 bases lay outside the gene matches. The CDR3 has 15 residues. The V gene's germline CDR1 is SGDLS and CDR2 YYNGEE. The CDR3 protein is CASSATSGSGGELFF. CDR3 nucleotide sequence: TGTGCCAGCAGCGCAACTAGCGGGAGCGGCGGGGAGCTGTTTTTT.

The V call is TRBV30, the J call TRBJ1-5; D unresolved. CDR3 length: 12 amino acids. Germline V gene sequence: CDR1 GTSNPN, CDR2 SVGIG (reference sequence). The V gene lost 5 bases and the J gene lost 7 bases, with 12 bases spanning the gap. The chain's CDR3 is CAWDLGGQPQHF. CDR3 coding DNA: TGTGCCTGGGACCTTGGCGGACAGCCCCAGCATTTT.

This clone was found a few times. This chain connects TRBV29-1 to TRBJ1-5; no clear D. V shed 4 bases and J shed 0 bases, with 13 bases lying between them. The CDR3 extends over 15 amino acids. Germline V CDR1 and CDR2: SQVTM, ANQGSEA. The CDR3, as DNA: TGCAGCGTTGCCGTAGGGAGCGCTAGCAATCAGCCCCAGCATTTT. Amino acid sequence: CSVAVGSASNQPQHF.

This clone showed up many times. This rearrangement joins TRBV29-1 to TRBJ2-1; D perhaps matches TRBD1 (7 bases). This CDR3 region has 13 residues. Trimming left V 3 bases short and J 3 bases short, with 9 bases between. The V gene's germline CDR1 is SQVTM and CDR2 ANQGSEA. The CDR3 sequence is CSVDRGVYNEQFF. For the CDR3, the DNA is TGCAGCGTTGACAGGGGGGTCTACAATGAGCAGTTCTTC.

CDR3 DNA: TGTGCCAGCAGCCCCGGACAGAGCTCGAGGCAGTACTTC. It codes for CASSPGQSSRQYF. This sequence joins TRBV7-6 and TRBJ2-7, with a weak D call TRBD1 (6 bases). The CDR3 has 13 amino acids. V was clipped by 5 bases and J by 9 bases, with 17 bases between them. Germline V lookup: CDR1 SGHVS, CDR2 FNYEAQ.

This clone occurred a few times. The chain has TRBV7-9 and TRBJ2-1; D not resolved. CDR3 size: 12 residues. V lost 5 bases and J lost 5, with 7 bases in between. Germline V lookup: CDR1 SEHNR, CDR2 FQNEAQ (reference sequence). CDR3 sequence (DNA): TGTGCCAGCAGCCCCAGAGACAATGAGCAGTTCTTC. Translation gives CASSPRDNEQFF. Based on the CDR3 plus reference TRBV7-9 and TRBJ2-1, the full variable domain is DTGVSQNPRHKITKRGQNVTFRCDPISEHNRLYWYRQTLGQGPEFLTYFQNEAQLEKSRLLSDRFSAERPKGSFSTLEIQRTEQGDSAMYLCASSPRDNEQFFGPGTRLTVL.

There are a few counts of this clone. V usage is TRBV10-3 and J usage is TRBJ2-3; weak D call: TRBD2 (6 bases). The germline gives CDR1 ENHRY, CDR2 SYGVKD. The CDR3 runs 15 residues. V lost 2 bases to trimming and J lost 3 bases, with 12 bases between them. DNA of the CDR3: TGTGCCATCAGTGAGCCTCTAGCGAGAACAGATACGCAGTATTTT. Its translation is CAISEPLARTDTQYF.

The gene calls are TRBV7-9 and TRBJ1-6; tentatively, D is TRBD1 (5 bases). V lost 5 bases and J 10 bases, leaving 15 bases between the germline ends. CDR3 size: 14 residues. Per the germline V gene, CDR1 is SEHNR and CDR2 is FQNEAQ (reference sequence). CDR3 nucleotide sequence: TGTGCCAGCAGCCCTCAGGGTTGGGGGTCACCCCTCCACTTT. Its translation: CASSPQGWGSPLHF.

The sample holds a few counts of this clone. This rearrangement joins TRBV7-3 to TRBJ2-7, with TRBD2 matching over 11 bases. The CDR3 is 17 residues long. V was pared by 2 bases and J by 0 bases, with 6 bases of the junction left unmatched. Germline assignment: CDR1 SGHTA and CDR2 FQGTGA. The CDR3 loop reads CASSLAKTSGSSYEQYF. Here the CDR3 DNA reads TGTGCCAGCAGCTTAGCCAAAACTAGCGGGAGCTCCTACGAGCAGTACTTC.

This clone was observed a handful of times. The V call is TRBV11-1, the J call TRBJ2-7, with 11 nucleotides matching TRBD1. After removal of 4 bases from V and 7 bases from J, the junction contained 9 bases not matched to a gene. This CDR3 contains 15 residues. Per the germline V gene, CDR1 is SGHAT and CDR2 is FQDESV (reference sequence). DNA for the CDR3: TGTGCCAGCAGCTCTCCGGGACAGGGGGTTGGTGAGCAGTACTTC. This sequence encodes CASSSPGQGVGEQYF.

This clone occurred a few times. The V and J genes are TRBV27 and TRBJ1-3, with D hard to call. Looked up from germline, CDR1 is MNHEY and CDR2 is SMNVEV (reference sequence). The CDR3 is 15 residues long. V lost 2 bases to trimming and J lost 0 bases, with 8 bases between them. CDR3 loop: CASSLTVHSGNTIYF. As DNA, the CDR3 is TGTGCCAGCAGTTTAACCGTACACTCTGGAAACACCATATATTTT.

The rearrangement uses TRBV6-5 and TRBJ1-1, with D unclear. The V gene lost 0 bases and the J gene lost 5 bases, with 16 bases spanning the gap. CDR3 length: 16 residues. Per the germline V gene, CDR1 is MNHEY and CDR2 is SVGAGI. In DNA form, the CDR3 reads TGTGCCAGCAGTTACTCGATCAATCTCCTGGGAACTGAAGCTTTCTTT. It specifies CASSYSINLLGTEAFF.

This clone appeared a few times. V gene TRBV7-2 combines with J gene TRBJ2-7; D gene ambiguous. V lost 2 bases and J lost 1, with 6 bases in between. Germline CDR1 and CDR2: SGHTA and FQGNSA. The CDR3 contains 13 residues. CDR3 sequence (DNA): TGTGCCAGCAGCTTAAAACTGTCCTACGAGCAGTACTTC. Translation gives CASSLKLSYEQYF.

This clone was counted many times. The chain carries TRBV28 and TRBJ2-7, with TRBD1 matching 10 bases. Germline-derived CDR1 and CDR2 are MDHEN and SYDVKM. This CDR3 has 14 amino acids. J gave up 3 bases and V 11 bases, and 10 bases lay outside the gene matches. As DNA, the CDR3 is TGTGCCTCCGGCCGGGACAGGGGAAACTACGAGCAGTACTTC. This encodes CASGRDRGNYEQYF.

The chain employs TRBV30 and TRBJ1-3; TRBD1 matches 8 bases. J lost 0 bases, V lost 3 bases, and 4 bases had no gene match. CDR1 is GTSNPN, CDR2 SVGIG, per germline (reference sequence). The CDR3 is 15 amino acids. The DNA for the CDR3 is TGTGCCTGGAGAGACAGGGGCAACTCTGGAAACACCATATATTTT. Translation gives CAWRDRGNSGNTIYF.

In this sample, this clone turned up a few times. The chain employs TRBV18 and TRBJ1-1; tentative D call: TRBD1 (5 bases). The V gene's germline CDR1 is KGHSH and CDR2 LQKENI. The length of the CDR3 is 17 residues. Trimming cost V 3 bases and J 1 base, with 18 bases left between them. CDR3 loop: CASSPKVGRTPNTEAFF. The CDR3 bases are TGTGCCAGCTCACCTAAGGTGGGGCGGACCCCGAACACTGAAGCTTTCTTT. Full variable domain (rest looked up from reference TRBV18 and TRBJ1-1): NAGVMQNPRHLVRRRGQEARLRCSPMKGHSHVYWYRQLPEEGLKFMVYLQKENIIDESGMPKERFSAEFPKEGPSILRIQQVVRGDSAAYFCASSPKVGRTPNTEAFFGQGTRLTVV.

This rearrangement joins TRBV4-1 to TRBJ2-5; the D is unclear. Germline lookup yields CDR1 MGHRA and CDR2 YSYEKL. The CDR3 runs 13 residues. V lost 2 bases to trimming and J lost 5 bases, with 9 bases between them. The CDR3 DNA reads TGCGCCAGCAGCCAACTTGGGCGTGAGACCCAGTACTTC. Amino acids: CASSQLGRETQYF.

This clone has just a few counts. The chain uses TRBV6-6 and TRBJ2-3; no clear D gene. Between the trimmed V and J ends, which lost 2 bases and 7 bases, there was a span of 10 bases. Germline CDR1 and CDR2: MNHNY and SVGAGI (reference sequence). The CDR3 consists of 13 residues. The CDR3 protein is CASSYPGSNTQYF. The CDR3 nucleotides are TGTGCCAGCAGTTACCCCGGGTCGAATACGCAGTATTTT.